One sample yielded the 13 T cell receptor beta chains listed below, sequenced in a study of T cell responses to AZD1222 COVID-19 vaccine. Only in-frame clones appear in the TCRdb table, and some are missing; sequencing was by immunoSEQ multiplex PCR. The sample holds 150,000 or so clones; 70% to 90% are singletons and the top ten take approximately 4%. The material sequenced was peripheral blood, taken 28 days after the second dose of the MenACWY control vaccine. The receptors shown here come from an adult who received the MenACWY meningococcal vaccine as a control.

This clone was found a few times. The chain joins TRBV15 to TRBJ1-1; D might be TRBD1 (5 bases). The CDR3 loop spans 15 amino acids. V lost 4 bases and J lost 0, with 12 bases in between. CDR1 is LNHNV, CDR2 YYDKDF, per germline (reference sequence). Written as DNA, the CDR3 is TGTGCCACCAGCACGGGGGGGTTCATGAACACTGAAGCTTTCTTT. As protein: CATSTGGFMNTEAFF.

Only a few counts were recorded for this clone. The chain recombines TRBV6-5 with TRBJ2-7; 7 nucleotides match TRBD2. The CDR3 length is 14 residues. V trimming: 7 bases; J trimming: 1 base; junction bases outside the gene matches: 7. CDR1 and CDR2 from the germline V gene are MNHEY and SVGAGI. The CDR3 region is CASTPREGSYEQYF. The CDR3 DNA reads TGTGCCAGCACCCCAAGGGAGGGATCCTACGAGCAGTACTTC.

CDR3 nucleotides: TGTGCCAGCAGCGGGGCGGAACGGAATTCACCCCTCCACTTT. This encodes CASSGAERNSPLHF. The J gene is TRBJ1-6, the V gene TRBV9; D unclear. Germline CDR1 reads SGDLS; CDR2 reads YYNGEE. The germline V and J ends were trimmed by 3 bases and 7 bases, with 11 bases remaining between them. This CDR3 region has 14 residues.

The rearrangement links TRBV6-6 to TRBJ2-6; D unclear. V was clipped by 3 bases and J by 2 bases, with 11 bases between them. Germline V lookup: CDR1 MNHNY, CDR2 SVGAGI (reference sequence). The CDR3 spans 16 residues. Here the CDR3 reads CASSYFSGAGANVLTF. Here the CDR3 DNA reads TGTGCCAGCAGTTATTTCTCGGGCGCTGGGGCCAACGTCCTGACTTTC.

This chain uses TRBV7-8 with TRBJ2-7; tentatively, D is TRBD2 (5 bases). Trimming took off 1 base at V and 2 bases at J, with 15 bases between the two ends. Germline assignment: CDR1 SGHVS and CDR2 FQNEAQ. There are 16 residues in the CDR3. As DNA, the CDR3 is TGTGCCAGCAGCTTAGAAGATTTCGGGGTTACCTACGAGCAGTACTTC. It translates to CASSLEDFGVTYEQYF.

CDR3 loop: CASSLAPGANSPLHF. The CDR3, as DNA: TGCGCCAGCAGCTTGGCCCCGGGGGCTAATTCACCCCTCCACTTT. V gene TRBV5-1 combines with J gene TRBJ1-6, with D perhaps TRBD1 (6 bases). Trimming stripped 0 bases from V and 6 bases from J, with 10 bases between. This CDR3 is 15 amino acids long. Per the germline V gene, CDR1 is SGHRS and CDR2 is YFSETQ.

The CDR3 reads CASSVGGTYEQYF. The CDR3 DNA follows: TGTGCCAGCAGTGTGGGAGGGACCTACGAGCAGTACTTC. The gene calls are TRBV27 and TRBJ2-7; 7 bases are a match to TRBD2. The CDR3 is 13 amino acids. Germline-derived CDR1 and CDR2 are MNHEY and SMNVEV (reference sequence). Trimming cost V 5 bases and J 2 bases; bases outside gene matches: 3.

The gene calls are TRBV27 and TRBJ2-3; D gene uncertain. The V gene lost 5 bases and the J gene lost 3 bases, with 15 bases spanning the gap. The germline gives CDR1 MNHEY, CDR2 SMNVEV (reference sequence). The CDR3 totals 15 residues. The CDR3 region is CASSRSDGYTDTQYF. The CDR3 DNA sequence: TGTGCCAGCAGTCGGTCGGATGGGTATACAGATACGCAGTATTTT.

In its sample, this clone was seen a few times. The rearrangement links TRBV27 to TRBJ2-2, with D possibly TRBD2 on 5 matching bases. CDR1 is MNHEY and CDR2 is SMNVEV in the germline V gene (reference sequence). This CDR3 has 18 amino acids. Trimming left V 6 bases short and J 0 bases short, with 20 bases between. The CDR3 DNA sequence: TGTGCCAGCAGACCCGATATGACGGGATGGGCGAACACCGGGGAGCTGTTTTTT. This sequence encodes CASRPDMTGWANTGELFF.

The chain carries TRBV7-2 and TRBJ2-7, with D hard to call. The V gene lost 5 bases and the J gene lost 9 bases, with 14 bases spanning the gap. The CDR3 covers 12 residues. The V gene's germline CDR1 is SGHTA and CDR2 FQGNSA. In nucleotides, the CDR3 is TGTGCCAGCAGCCAGCAGACTGGTCGGCAGTACTTC. Residues: CASSQQTGRQYF.

V usage is TRBV6-5 and J usage is TRBJ2-2; D might be TRBD1 (5 bases). Germline CDR1 reads MNHEY; CDR2 reads SVGAGI. The CDR3 covers 16 residues. Trimming removed 4 bases at V and 1 base at J, with 13 bases between. In DNA form, the CDR3 reads TGTGCCAGCAGTTCCTTGGGGCTAGAGAACACCGGGGAGCTGTTTTTT. Residues: CASSSLGLENTGELFF.

This chain joins TRBV29-1 and TRBJ1-2, with D possibly matching TRBD1 (5 bases). Germline V lookup: CDR1 SQVTM, CDR2 ANQGSEA. The CDR3 consists of 11 residues. Deletions cut 3 bases from V and 8 bases from J, with 10 bases between. CDR3 amino acids: CSVEGPAGYTF. For the CDR3, the DNA is TGCAGCGTTGAGGGGCCTGCGGGCTACACCTTC.

This chain joins TRBV23-1 and TRBJ2-2; D remains unclear. TRBV23-1 is an ORF, and what it does is uncertain. This CDR3 comprises 13 residues. V lost 9 bases and J lost 1, with 9 bases in between. The CDR3 region is CASRPMNTGELFF. In DNA, the CDR3 is TGCGCCAGTCGTCCGATGAACACCGGGGAGCTGTTTTTT.